These T cell receptor beta chains were read from a single sample in a study of blood T cell repertoires in COVID-19. Data came from immunoSEQ multiplex PCR; TCRdb stores just in-frame clones and leaves some out. The profile shows about 260,000 clones, around 93% of them singletons. Sequencing used PBMCs or T cells enriched from blood (not recorded which). The source of these receptors is a man aged 35 to 55 who had been exposed to COVID-19. The CDR3 runs from the conserved cysteine through the conserved F or W. Fields, in order: D gene, clone size, V gene, J gene, CDR3 DNA, CDR3 protein. A D gene is named only where the DNA matches it firmly. Size values are once, few and many counts, or a class for expanded clones, and some rows have none.

.,.,TRBV14,TRBJ1-4,TGTGCCAGCAGCCTAGTAATGGGGCAGGGAAAACTGTTTTTT,CASSLVMGQGKLFF
.,.,TRBV4-1,TRBJ2-5,TGCGCCAGCAGCCAAGATAGTAACAGCCAAGAGACCCAGTACTTC,CASSQDSNSQETQYF
.,once,TRBV6-4,TRBJ1-5,TGTGCCAGCAGTGACTCCTGTTATAGCAATCAGCCCCAGCATTTT,CASSDSCYSNQPQHF
.,.,TRBV7-9,TRBJ2-7,TGTGCCAGCAGCTCGGCACTAAGAGACCCCTACGAGCAGTACTTC,CASSSALRDPYEQYF
.,.,TRBV5-1,TRBJ1-2,TGCGCCAGCAGCTTAACCCCAGGGGCCGGTCCGGGCTACACCTTC,CASSLTPGAGPGYTF
TRBD1,.,TRBV19,TRBJ1-5,TGTGCCAGTCAAACAGGGGGGAATCAGCCCCAGCATTTT,CASQTGGNQPQHF
TRBD1,.,TRBV19,TRBJ1-1,TGTGCCAGTAGTACCCTAGGACAGGGGGGCTCGTTTTACACTGAAGCTTTCTTT,CASSTLGQGGSFYTEAFF
.,.,TRBV30,TRBJ1-1,TGTGCCTGGAGTGAAGCGGGGATTGGCACTGAAGCTTTCTTT,CAWSEAGIGTEAFF
TRBD1,.,TRBV19,TRBJ2-1,TGTGCCAGTACCCTCTCACTGACAGGGGAGAGCGATGAGCAGTTCTTC,CASTLSLTGESDEQFF
TRBD2,.,TRBV6-4,TRBJ2-1,TGTGCCAGCAGTGACGAGGCTAGCGGGAACGATGAGCAGTTCTTC,CASSDEASGNDEQFF
.,.,TRBV2,TRBJ2-5,TGTGCCAGCAGTTACGAGGAGACCCAGTACTTC,CASSYEETQYF
.,.,TRBV28,TRBJ1-4,TGTGCCAGCACCCTCAGAAATGAAAAACTGTTTTTT,CASTLRNEKLFF
TRBD2,.,TRBV28,TRBJ2-1,TGTAATCCGGAGACTAGCGGGGTAAGCTCCTACAATGAGCAGTTCTTC,CNPETSGVSSYNEQFF
.,.,TRBV7-3,TRBJ1-1,TGTGCCAGCAGCCTGGGGCCAAGTGCTGAAGCTTTCTTT,CASSLGPSAEAFF
.,.,TRBV6-5,TRBJ1-1,TGTGCCAGCAGTTTCCGGGGGGCGAACACTGAAGCTTTCTTT,CASSFRGANTEAFF
.,.,TRBV18,TRBJ2-7,TGTGCCAGCTCACCACCTACGGGAATGAGCGACGAGCAGTACTTC,CASSPPTGMSDEQYF
TRBD2,.,TRBV9,TRBJ2-3,TGTGCCAGCAGCGTGGAGGGGGGACTAGCGGGAGGGCCTTACAGTGGTACGCAGTATTTT,CASSVEGGLAGGPYSGTQYF
TRBD1,once,TRBV19,TRBJ2-2,TGTGCCAGTAGTATACCTTACAGGGGGATCGGCGGGGAGCTGTTTTTT,CASSIPYRGIGGELFF
TRBD2,.,TRBV29-1,TRBJ2-7,TGCAGCGTTGAATCGAGACTAGCGGGAGAAGAGCAGTACTTC,CSVESRLAGEEQYF
.,.,TRBV18,TRBJ1-4,TGTGCCAGCTCATCCTCCCAGGAGGGAGGGGAAAAACTGTTTTTT,CASSSSQEGGEKLFF
TRBD1,.,TRBV4-2,TRBJ2-1,TGTGCCAGCAGCCAACTCCCCCGGGACAGGGGCGTCAATGAGCAGTTCTTC,CASSQLPRDRGVNEQFF
.,.,TRBV11-2,TRBJ2-1,TGTGCCAGCAGCTATGAGACAGGACCCAATGAGCAGTTCTTC,CASSYETGPNEQFF